This passage covers 6 T cell receptor beta chains from one sample sequenced in a study of CD8+CD57+ T cells in acquired aplastic anemia. CDR3 and TCR beta VDJ profiling relied on a genomic DNA template. Each CDR3 protein gets one entry after TCRdb re-called the reads with MiXCR. The sample includes 200,000 or so distinct CDR3 sequences, over 60% seen only once; the top ten take 46%. Sequenced: sorted CD4+, CD8+, or CD8+CD57+ T cells (not recorded which) from PBMCs. These receptors all stem from a human donor with severe aplastic anemia or a healthy control (not recorded which).

J is TRBJ1-4 and V is TRBV2, with D unresolved. The germline V and J ends were trimmed by 4 bases and 11 bases, with 14 bases remaining between them. Germline CDR1 SNHLY, CDR2 FYNNEI. The CDR3 length is 13 residues. DNA for the CDR3: TGTGCCAGCAGTGGGTCATTAATCGAGAAACTGTTTTTT. This gives the protein CASSGSLIEKLFF. Supplemented by reference TRBV2 and TRBJ1-4, the full variable domain reads EPEVTQTPSHQVTQMGQEVILRCVPISNHLYFYWYRQILGQKVEFLVSFYNNEISEKSEIFDDQFSVERPDGSNFTLKIRSTKLEDSAMYFCASSGSLIEKLFFGSGTQLSVL.

The chain has TRBV6-5 and TRBJ1-2; tentative D call: TRBD1 (6 bases). Germline CDR1 is MNHEY and CDR2 is SVGAGI. V gave up 4 bases and J gave up 1 base, with 13 bases separating them. The CDR3 extends over 15 amino acids. CDR3 sequence: CASSSNRAVNYGYTF. CDR3 DNA: TGTGCCAGCAGTTCCAACAGGGCCGTTAACTATGGCTACACCTTC.

To note about this clonotype: Compared with germline, one end of the junction differs, possibly owing to a read error. V and J are TRBV7-9 and TRBJ2-7, with 7 positions matching TRBD2. The CDR3 length is 13 residues. Germline-derived CDR1 and CDR2 are SEHNR and FQNEAQ (reference sequence). CDR3 bases: TGTGCCAGCAGCCATTCCGGCGCGCGTGCGGGAGACTTC. Its translation is CASSHSGARAGDF.

This clonotype was found once. This chain's CDR3 is CSARDRTQYF. The CDR3, as DNA: TGCAGTGCTAGAGATAGGACCCAGTACTTC. V usage is TRBV20-1 and J usage is TRBJ2-5; D is ambiguous. Deletions cut 0 bases from V and 7 bases from J, with 3 bases between. Germline CDR1 is DFQATT and CDR2 is SNEGSKA (reference sequence). The CDR3 loop spans 10 amino acids.

Ten or more counts support this clonotype. V usage is TRBV12-3 or TRBV12-4 and J usage is TRBJ2-7, with D possibly being TRBD1 (6 bases). V shed 5 bases and J shed 5 bases, with 19 bases lying between them. This CDR3 is 15 amino acids long. The CDR3: CASSPVSGQPHEQYF. The CDR3 DNA reads TGTGCCAGCAGTCCCGTGTCAGGACAGCCTCACGAGCAGTACTTC.

This clonotype was seen ten or more times. This CDR3 is CASSFFGPSYEQYF. Written as DNA, the CDR3 is TGTGCCAGCAGCTTCTTCGGACCCTCCTACGAGCAGTACTTC. The chain joins TRBV7-9 to TRBJ2-7; D is unresolved. Germline lookup yields CDR1 SEHNR and CDR2 FQNEAQ (reference sequence). The CDR3 consists of 14 residues. The germline V and J ends were trimmed by 3 bases and 0 bases, with 9 bases remaining between them.